This TCR beta chain appears in the sequencing data of a study of T-cell reconstitution after alpha-beta-depleted transplantation in children. Regarding the study as a whole: Several hundred graft clones that had expanded were reportedly the source of alpha-beta T cells about two months after transplant.

CDR3 length equals 14 residues. In germline, CDR1 is SGHRS, CDR2 YFSETQ. The ends lost 3 bases at V and 10 bases at J; junction bases unmatched: 9. This clonotype was counted a few times. Antigen unknown. Unique molecular identifiers were incorporated during preparation of the TCRbeta library. TCRdb redid the calling of the PCR reads with MiXCR, one entry per CDR3 protein. The sample contains a few hundred thousand distinct CDR3 sequences, 27% of which appear only once. The source was PBMCs, collected before TCRalphabeta/CD19-depleted stem cell transplant. The chain recombines TRBV5-1 with TRBJ1-5; 8 bases are a match to TRBD1. The clonotype comes from a boy under two years old with Wiskott-Aldrich syndrome, due to receive a stem cell transplant. CDR3 nucleotides: TGCGCCAGCAGCTCAACAGGGGGTCCCGATCCCCAGCATTTT. Translating it yields CASSSTGGPDPQHF.